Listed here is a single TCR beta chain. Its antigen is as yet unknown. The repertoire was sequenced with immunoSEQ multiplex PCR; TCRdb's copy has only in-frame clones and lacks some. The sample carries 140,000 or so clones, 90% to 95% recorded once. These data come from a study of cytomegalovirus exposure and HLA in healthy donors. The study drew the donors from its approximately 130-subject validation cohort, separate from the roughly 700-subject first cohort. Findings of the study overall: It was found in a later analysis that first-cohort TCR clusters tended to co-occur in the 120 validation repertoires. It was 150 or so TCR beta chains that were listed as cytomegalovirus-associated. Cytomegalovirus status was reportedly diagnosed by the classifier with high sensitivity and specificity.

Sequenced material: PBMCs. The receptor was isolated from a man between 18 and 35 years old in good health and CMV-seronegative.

The CDR3 loop reads CASSARGLGYTF. DNA for the CDR3: TGTGCCAGCAGCGCCAGGGGGCTCGGCTACACCTTC. The chain combines TRBV9 with TRBJ1-2, with 8 bases that match TRBD1. Germline V gene sequence: CDR1 SGDLS, CDR2 YYNGEE. J was trimmed by 8 bases and V by 3 bases; bases with no gene match: 3. The length of the CDR3 is 12 residues.